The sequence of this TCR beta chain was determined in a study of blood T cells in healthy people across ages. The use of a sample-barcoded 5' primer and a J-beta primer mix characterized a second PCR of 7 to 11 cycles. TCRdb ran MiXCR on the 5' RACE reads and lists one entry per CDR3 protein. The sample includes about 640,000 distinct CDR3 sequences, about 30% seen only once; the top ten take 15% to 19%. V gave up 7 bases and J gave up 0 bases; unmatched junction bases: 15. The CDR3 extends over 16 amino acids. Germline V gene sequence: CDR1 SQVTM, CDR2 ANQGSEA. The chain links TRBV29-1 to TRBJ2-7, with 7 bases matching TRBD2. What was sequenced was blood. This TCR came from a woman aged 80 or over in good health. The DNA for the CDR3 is TGCAGCGCCTTTCTTACGGGGGGTTTCGTCTCCTACGAGCAGTACTTC. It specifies CSAFLTGGFVSYEQYF.